Listed below are T cell receptor beta chains from one sample, sequenced in a study of beta chain features in type 1 diabetes. Sequencing was performed with immunoSEQ multiplex PCR; in TCRdb, only in-frame clones are kept and a portion is missing. There are approximately 100,000 clones in the sample; approximately 30% occur only once, and about 0.57% lies in the top ten. The sample was central memory CD4+ T cells from blood. The receptors here all came from a woman in her late teens or twenties with type 1 diabetes. The CDR3 runs from the conserved cysteine through the conserved F or W. A D gene is named only where the DNA matches it firmly. Only part of the rows carry a size: once, few, many, or a class if the clone is expanded.

abundance: -; v_gene: TRBV7-9; j_gene: TRBJ2-1; d_gene: TRBD2; CDR3nt: TGTGCCAGCAGACCAGCGGGAGGGCCAGACAATGAGCAGTTCTTC; CDR3aa: CASRPAGGPDNEQFF
abundance: few; v_gene: TRBV11-3; j_gene: TRBJ2-1; d_gene: -; CDR3nt: TGTGCCAGCAGCTCGGACTTCAGGGGTGAGCAGTTCTTC; CDR3aa: CASSSDFRGEQFF
abundance: few; v_gene: TRBV6-1; j_gene: TRBJ2-1; d_gene: TRBD1; CDR3nt: TGTGCCAGCAGTGAGGCTGACAGGGGTTGGAATGAGCAGTTCTTC; CDR3aa: CASSEADRGWNEQFF
abundance: -; v_gene: TRBV5-1; j_gene: TRBJ1-1; d_gene: -; CDR3nt: TGCGCCAGCACCCTGGGTAGTGACATTAACACTGAAGCTTTCTTT; CDR3aa: CASTLGSDINTEAFF
abundance: few; v_gene: TRBV5-1; j_gene: TRBJ2-5; d_gene: -; CDR3nt: TGCGCCAGCAGCTTACCAAGGACCGGGGGAGAGACCCAGTACTTC; CDR3aa: CASSLPRTGGETQYF
abundance: few; v_gene: TRBV4-3; j_gene: TRBJ2-3; d_gene: TRBD2; CDR3nt: TGCGCCAGCAGCCACCAGCTAGCGGACACAGATACGCAGTATTTT; CDR3aa: CASSHQLADTDTQYF
abundance: once; v_gene: TRBV6-6; j_gene: TRBJ2-7; d_gene: -; CDR3nt: TGTGCCAGCAGTTACGGACTTCCTTACGAGCAGTACTTC; CDR3aa: CASSYGLPYEQYF
abundance: -; v_gene: TRBV4-3; j_gene: TRBJ1-2; d_gene: -; CDR3nt: TGCGCCAGCAGCCAAAGCCCCCTGGTCGGGGGTAACTATGGCTACACCTTC; CDR3aa: CASSQSPLVGGNYGYTF
abundance: -; v_gene: TRBV5-6; j_gene: TRBJ1-2; d_gene: -; CDR3nt: TGTGCCAGCAGCTTCCCTGGAGGGAGCCTCTATGGCTACACCTTC; CDR3aa: CASSFPGGSLYGYTF
abundance: -; v_gene: TRBV7-2; j_gene: TRBJ1-4; d_gene: TRBD1; CDR3nt: TGTGCCAGCAGCTTAGGTTTGTCGTCAGGGGGAAAACTGTTTTTT; CDR3aa: CASSLGLSSGGKLFF
abundance: -; v_gene: TRBV21-1; j_gene: TRBJ2-7; d_gene: -; CDR3nt: TGTGCCAGCAGCAAAGCCGGGACAGGGGAGCAGTACTTC; CDR3aa: CASSKAGTGEQYF
abundance: few; v_gene: TRBV7-3; j_gene: TRBJ2-3; d_gene: -; CDR3nt: TGTGCCAGCAGCTTATGGGCGGGAACGACAGATACGCAGTATTTT; CDR3aa: CASSLWAGTTDTQYF
abundance: few; v_gene: TRBV28; j_gene: TRBJ2-2; d_gene: TRBD2; CDR3nt: TGTGCCAGCAGTTTAGATAGCGGGTCCGGGGAGCTGTTTTTT; CDR3aa: CASSLDSGSGELFF
abundance: few; v_gene: TRBV4-2; j_gene: TRBJ2-2; d_gene: -; CDR3nt: TGTGCCAGCCAAGACGGGGAGGTCACCGGGGAGCTGTTTTTT; CDR3aa: CASQDGEVTGELFF
abundance: -; v_gene: TRBV18; j_gene: TRBJ1-2; d_gene: -; CDR3nt: TGTGCCAGCTCACCACTGCAGGAGCGGGGCTACACCTTC; CDR3aa: CASSPLQERGYTF
abundance: -; v_gene: TRBV30; j_gene: TRBJ2-6; d_gene: -; CDR3nt: TGTGCCCGGAACAAGGTCGGGTCTGGGGCCAACGTCCTGACTTTC; CDR3aa: CARNKVGSGANVLTF
abundance: few; v_gene: TRBV5-1; j_gene: TRBJ2-1; d_gene: -; CDR3nt: TGCGCCAGCAGCTTCGGCAGGAACCAATACAATGAGCAGTTCTTC; CDR3aa: CASSFGRNQYNEQFF
abundance: few; v_gene: TRBV2; j_gene: TRBJ1-2; d_gene: -; CDR3nt: TGTGCCAGCAGTACAGCTAACTATGGCTACACCTTC; CDR3aa: CASSTANYGYTF
abundance: -; v_gene: TRBV4-2; j_gene: TRBJ2-1; d_gene: TRBD2; CDR3nt: TGTGCCAGCAGCCATCGCCTAGCGGATAGTTTCTACAATGAGCAGTTCTTC; CDR3aa: CASSHRLADSFYNEQFF
abundance: few; v_gene: TRBV10-3; j_gene: TRBJ2-6; d_gene: TRBD2; CDR3nt: TGTGCCATCAGGCCGGGACTAGCGGGGGCAAGCTCTGGGGCCAACGTCCTGACTTTC; CDR3aa: CAIRPGLAGASSGANVLTF
abundance: few; v_gene: TRBV25-1; j_gene: TRBJ1-2; d_gene: TRBD1; CDR3nt: TGTGCCAGCACCGGGACAGGCCCGCAAGGCTACACCTTC; CDR3aa: CASTGTGPQGYTF
abundance: -; v_gene: TRBV28; j_gene: TRBJ2-3; d_gene: -; CDR3nt: TGTGCCAGCAGCCGGATCGGGACTGTAGGTACGCAGTATTTT; CDR3aa: CASSRIGTVGTQYF
abundance: -; v_gene: TRBV4-2; j_gene: TRBJ2-5; d_gene: -; CDR3nt: TGTGCCAGCAGCCAAGATTTCAGTGAGACCCAGTACTTC; CDR3aa: CASSQDFSETQYF
abundance: -; v_gene: TRBV29-1; j_gene: TRBJ2-1; d_gene: -; CDR3nt: TGCAGCGCTACCCGGGGGAATGAGCAGTTCTTC; CDR3aa: CSATRGNEQFF
abundance: -; v_gene: TRBV10-3; j_gene: TRBJ1-1; d_gene: -; CDR3nt: TGTGCCATCAATGACAGGAACACTGAAGCTTTCTTT; CDR3aa: CAINDRNTEAFF
abundance: -; v_gene: TRBV6-6; j_gene: TRBJ2-2; d_gene: -; CDR3nt: TGTGCCAGCAGCCGGACCTGGGGGGCCGGGGAGCTGTTTTTT; CDR3aa: CASSRTWGAGELFF
abundance: once; v_gene: TRBV27; j_gene: TRBJ2-7; d_gene: TRBD1; CDR3nt: TGTGCCAGCAGTTCCTCCCCCCGCAGGGGGCTAAACGAGCAGTACTTC; CDR3aa: CASSSSPRRGLNEQYF
abundance: -; v_gene: TRBV28; j_gene: TRBJ2-1; d_gene: -; CDR3nt: TGTGCCAGCAGTGGCGGGGACGCGCGCTCCTACAATGAGCAGTTCTTC; CDR3aa: CASSGGDARSYNEQFF
abundance: few; v_gene: TRBV10-1; j_gene: TRBJ2-3; d_gene: -; CDR3nt: TGCGCCAGCAGTGCCGCGGATGGCACAGATACGCAGTATTTT; CDR3aa: CASSAADGTDTQYF
abundance: few; v_gene: TRBV7-2; j_gene: TRBJ1-4; d_gene: -; CDR3nt: TGTGCCAGCAGCCTTCTGGGGCAGGGGCAGAATGAAAAACTGTTTTTT; CDR3aa: CASSLLGQGQNEKLFF
abundance: -; v_gene: TRBV7-9; j_gene: TRBJ1-1; d_gene: TRBD1; CDR3nt: TGTGCCAGCAGCTTAGCGGACAGGGGGCGGACTGAAGCTTTCTTT; CDR3aa: CASSLADRGRTEAFF
abundance: -; v_gene: TRBV2; j_gene: TRBJ2-2; d_gene: TRBD1; CDR3nt: TGTGCCAGCAGTGAAGGGGGGACAGCGAACACCGGGGAGCTGTTTTTT; CDR3aa: CASSEGGTANTGELFF
abundance: many; v_gene: TRBV5-8; j_gene: TRBJ2-2; d_gene: -; CDR3nt: TGTGCCAGCAGCGCCCTGACTCGGTCCACCGGGGAGCTGTTTTTT; CDR3aa: CASSALTRSTGELFF
abundance: few; v_gene: TRBV23-1; j_gene: TRBJ2-5; d_gene: TRBD2; CDR3nt: TGCGCCAGCAACCCAGAGCTAGCGGGAATCTTTGGGACCCAGTACTTC; CDR3aa: CASNPELAGIFGTQYF
abundance: few; v_gene: TRBV5-4; j_gene: TRBJ2-1; d_gene: -; CDR3nt: TGTGCCAGCAGCTTGGGATGGGGGCTACGGGGAGGGAGAGACAATGAGCAGTTCTTC; CDR3aa: CASSLGWGLRGGRDNEQFF
abundance: -; v_gene: TRBV2; j_gene: TRBJ2-4; d_gene: -; CDR3nt: TGTGCCAGCAGTGAGACAAACAAAAACATTCAGTACTTC; CDR3aa: CASSETNKNIQYF
abundance: -; v_gene: TRBV2; j_gene: TRBJ2-2; d_gene: TRBD2; CDR3nt: TGTGCCAGCAGTAGCGGGAGGGCGGACACCGGGGAGCTGTTTTTT; CDR3aa: CASSSGRADTGELFF
abundance: few; v_gene: TRBV18; j_gene: TRBJ1-2; d_gene: -; CDR3nt: TGTGCCAGCTCACCTCAACAGGAACTTGATGGCTACACCTTC; CDR3aa: CASSPQQELDGYTF
abundance: -; v_gene: TRBV5-1; j_gene: TRBJ1-5; d_gene: -; CDR3nt: TGCGCCAGCAGCTTGGACAGGAATAGCAATCAGCCCCAGCATTTT; CDR3aa: CASSLDRNSNQPQHF
abundance: -; v_gene: TRBV5-1; j_gene: TRBJ2-1; d_gene: TRBD2; CDR3nt: TGCGCCAGCAGCTTGTCCAGCGGGAGAGGCAATGAGCAGTTCTTC; CDR3aa: CASSLSSGRGNEQFF
abundance: few; v_gene: TRBV7-9; j_gene: TRBJ2-3; d_gene: TRBD1; CDR3nt: TGTGCCAGCAGCTTAGAGGGGACAGGGATTTCAGATACGCAGTATTTT; CDR3aa: CASSLEGTGISDTQYF
abundance: few; v_gene: TRBV6-1; j_gene: TRBJ2-5; d_gene: -; CDR3nt: TGTGCCAGCAGTGACGGAGGGACCCAGTACTTC; CDR3aa: CASSDGGTQYF
abundance: -; v_gene: TRBV4-2; j_gene: TRBJ1-2; d_gene: -; CDR3nt: TGTGCCAGCAGCCAAGATGGACAGATCTATGGCTACACCTTC; CDR3aa: CASSQDGQIYGYTF
abundance: -; v_gene: TRBV30; j_gene: TRBJ1-1; d_gene: -; CDR3nt: TGTGCCTGGGAAGTTTCGGGACATTCTCGGACTTTCTTT; CDR3aa: CAWEVSGHSRTFF
abundance: -; v_gene: TRBV18; j_gene: TRBJ2-3; d_gene: TRBD2; CDR3nt: TGTGCCAGCTCACAACTAGCGGGCACAGATACGCAGTATTTT; CDR3aa: CASSQLAGTDTQYF
abundance: -; v_gene: TRBV7-3; j_gene: TRBJ2-2; d_gene: TRBD2; CDR3nt: TGTGCCAGCAGCTCCAGCGGGAGCTGGGGCGGGGAGCTGTTTTTT; CDR3aa: CASSSSGSWGGELFF
abundance: few; v_gene: TRBV2; j_gene: TRBJ2-2; d_gene: TRBD2; CDR3nt: TGTGCCAGCAGAGGGACTAGCTGGGGCGGGGAGCTGTTTTTT; CDR3aa: CASRGTSWGGELFF
abundance: few; v_gene: TRBV5-4; j_gene: TRBJ2-3; d_gene: TRBD2; CDR3nt: TGCGCCAGCAGCCCACGACTAGCGATAAAGGATACGCAGTATTTT; CDR3aa: CASSPRLAIKDTQYF
abundance: few; v_gene: TRBV1; j_gene: TRBJ2-2; d_gene: -; CDR3nt: -; CDR3aa: CTSSQLWGRGALNTGELFF
abundance: -; v_gene: TRBV28; j_gene: TRBJ2-4; d_gene: TRBD2; CDR3nt: TGTGCCAGCAGCCGAAGGGACTACCCCAAAAACATTCAGTACTTC; CDR3aa: CASSRRDYPKNIQYF
abundance: few; v_gene: TRBV2; j_gene: TRBJ2-7; d_gene: TRBD1; CDR3nt: TGTGCCAGCAGTGCCCAGGGACAGCCCTACGAGCAGTACTTC; CDR3aa: CASSAQGQPYEQYF
abundance: -; v_gene: TRBV5-1; j_gene: TRBJ2-1; d_gene: -; CDR3nt: TGCGCCAGCAGCTTCCGAGTGACAGGGCGGGAAGGGAATGAGCAGTTCTTC; CDR3aa: CASSFRVTGREGNEQFF
abundance: -; v_gene: TRBV30; j_gene: TRBJ2-7; d_gene: -; CDR3nt: TGTGCCTGCAGGGGAGTAGGAGTCCCCCCCTACGAGCAGTACTTC; CDR3aa: CACRGVGVPPYEQYF
abundance: -; v_gene: TRBV11-2; j_gene: TRBJ2-5; d_gene: TRBD2; CDR3nt: TGTGCCAGCAGCGGGGGGGGAACCGCGACCCAGTACTTC; CDR3aa: CASSGGGTATQYF